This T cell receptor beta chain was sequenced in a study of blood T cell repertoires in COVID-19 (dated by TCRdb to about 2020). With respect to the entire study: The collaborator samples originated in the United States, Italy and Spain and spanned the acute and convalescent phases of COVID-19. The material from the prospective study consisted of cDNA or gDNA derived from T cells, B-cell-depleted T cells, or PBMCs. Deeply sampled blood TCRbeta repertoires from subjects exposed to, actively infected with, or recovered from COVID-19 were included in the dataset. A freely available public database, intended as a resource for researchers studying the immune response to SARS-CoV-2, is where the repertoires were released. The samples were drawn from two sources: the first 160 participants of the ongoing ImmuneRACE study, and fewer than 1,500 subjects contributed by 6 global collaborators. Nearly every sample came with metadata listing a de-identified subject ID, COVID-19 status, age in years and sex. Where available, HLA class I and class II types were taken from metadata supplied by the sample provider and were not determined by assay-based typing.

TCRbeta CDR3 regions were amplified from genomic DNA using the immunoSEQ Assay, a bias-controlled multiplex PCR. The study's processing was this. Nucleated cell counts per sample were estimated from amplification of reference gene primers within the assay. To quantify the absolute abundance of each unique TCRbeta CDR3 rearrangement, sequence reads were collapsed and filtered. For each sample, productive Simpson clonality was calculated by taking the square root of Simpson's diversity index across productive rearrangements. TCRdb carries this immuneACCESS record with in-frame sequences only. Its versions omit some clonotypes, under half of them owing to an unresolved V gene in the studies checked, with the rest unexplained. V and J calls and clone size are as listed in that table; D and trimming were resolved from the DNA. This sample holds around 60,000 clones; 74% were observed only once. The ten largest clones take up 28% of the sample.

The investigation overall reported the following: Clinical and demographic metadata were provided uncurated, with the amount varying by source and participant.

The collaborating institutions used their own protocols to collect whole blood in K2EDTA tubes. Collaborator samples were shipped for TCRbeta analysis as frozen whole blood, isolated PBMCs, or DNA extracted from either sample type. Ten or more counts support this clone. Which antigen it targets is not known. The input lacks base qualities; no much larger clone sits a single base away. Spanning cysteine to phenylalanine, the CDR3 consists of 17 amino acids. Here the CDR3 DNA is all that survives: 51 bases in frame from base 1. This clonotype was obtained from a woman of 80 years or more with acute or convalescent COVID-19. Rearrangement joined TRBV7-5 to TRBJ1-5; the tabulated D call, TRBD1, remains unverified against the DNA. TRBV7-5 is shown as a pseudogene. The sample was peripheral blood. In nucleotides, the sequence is TGTGCCAGAAGTCTCTTCCTATACCCGACAGGGGGTCAGCCCCAGCATTTT. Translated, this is CARSLFLYPTGGQPQHF.